This TCR beta chain was sequenced for a study of T cells in Graves' hyperthyroidism and ophthalmopathy. Regions amplified from RNA transcripts were the TCR beta CDR3 regions. TCR CDR3 regions were first amplified by RT-PCR with HTBI primers. TCRdb recomputed calls from the multiplex PCR reads with MiXCR, one row per CDR3 protein. Of 350,000 to 400,000 distinct CDR3 sequences in the sample, 15% to 20% were seen once. This clonotype was observed at least ten times. The CDR3 extends over 15 amino acids. The ends were cut back, 7 bases at V and 5 bases at J, with 20 bases in the middle. Graves' hyperthyroidism without ophthalmopathy progression within 18 months was termed stable. Exclusion criteria comprised uncontrolled infection, other autoimmune disease, pregnancy or lactation.

Sequenced sample: blood. The rearrangement links TRBV12-3 or TRBV12-4 to TRBJ2-5; TRBD2 might be the D (6 bases). The TCR was taken from a woman aged 18-29 years with Graves' hyperthyroidism. The CDR3 loop reads CASTIPSLGGETQYF. The CDR3 DNA sequence: TGTGCCAGCACGATACCCTCCTTAGGAGGGGAGACCCAGTACTTC.